These 11 T cell receptor beta chains were sequenced from one sample in a study of blood T cell repertoires in COVID-19. Using immunoSEQ multiplex PCR, the repertoire was profiled, and TCRdb retains in-frame clones only, with some absent. This sample has around 100,000 clones, with approximately 88% found just once. Material for sequencing was peripheral blood. These receptors all stem from a human donor in a cohort sampled during active COVID-19.

The chain combines TRBV19 with TRBJ2-2; weak D call: TRBD1 (5 bases). This CDR3 has 15 amino acids. Germline loops: CDR1 LNHDA, CDR2 SQIVND (reference sequence). With 3 bases removed from V and 0 bases from J, the gap between germline ends came to 8 bases. DNA for the CDR3: TGTGCCAGTAGTATCGACAGAGCGAACACCGGGGAGCTGTTTTTT. Translating gives CASSIDRANTGELFF.

The rearrangement joins TRBV6-1 to TRBJ1-2, with a possible D match to TRBD1 (5 bases). V lost 1 base and J lost 0, with 9 bases in between. Germline values: CDR1 MNHNS, CDR2 SASEGT. The CDR3 is made up of 15 amino acids. The CDR3 region has the DNA TGTGCCAGCAGTGAAGGGGGGAGGGCTAACTATGGCTACACCTTC. Translating gives CASSEGGRANYGYTF.

Here the CDR3 DNA reads TGTGCCACTCGGACAGCCAGCACAGATACGCAGTATTTT. Protein product: CATRTASTDTQYF. The chain joins TRBV28 to TRBJ2-3; D might be TRBD1 (6 bases). Germline V gives CDR1 MDHEN, CDR2 SYDVKM. Trimming shortened V by 10 bases and J by 0 bases, and 11 bases separated the two germline ends. This CDR3 contains 13 residues.

The chain links TRBV9 to TRBJ1-5; D is possibly TRBD1 (5 bases). Trimming left V 4 bases short and J 1 base short, with 12 bases between. CDR3 length equals 15 residues. Germline CDR1 and CDR2: SGDLS and YYNGEE. CDR3 sequence (DNA): TGTGCCAGCAGCCCCCGTGGGGGGAGCAATCAGCCCCAGCATTTT. Protein sequence: CASSPRGGSNQPQHF.

The chain links TRBV11-3 to TRBJ1-4; D remains unclear. The CDR3 is 12 amino acids. Germline CDR1 and CDR2: SGHNT and YENEEA. Trimming left V 5 bases short and J 8 bases short, with 9 bases between. The CDR3 reads CASSRMEEKLFF. CDR3 DNA sequence: TGTGCCAGCAGCCGGATGGAGGAAAAACTGTTTTTT.

V gene TRBV5-6 combines with J gene TRBJ1-2, with 11 bases fitting TRBD1. From germline, CDR1 is SGHDT and CDR2 YYEEEE. The J segment lost 6 bases and the V segment lost 3 bases, leaving 1 base of the junction unmatched. The length of the CDR3 is 13 residues. For the CDR3, the DNA is TGTGCCAGCAGCTGGGGACAGGGGGATGGCTACACCTTC. It yields the protein CASSWGQGDGYTF.

The J gene is TRBJ1-5, the V gene TRBV5-1; D remains ambiguous. Germline assignment: CDR1 SGHRS and CDR2 YFSETQ. Trimming removed 2 bases at V and 2 bases at J, with 8 bases between. CDR3 length equals 14 residues. CDR3: CASSLEGGNQPQHF. The CDR3 nucleotides read TGCGCCAGCAGCTTAGAAGGAGGCAATCAGCCCCAGCATTTT.

V is TRBV11-3 and J is TRBJ2-7; TRBD1 is a possible D gene (5 bases). The CDR3 length is 14 residues. Trimming stripped 1 base from V and 0 bases from J, with 7 bases between. Germline V CDR1 and CDR2: SGHNT, YENEEA. Here the CDR3 DNA reads TGTGCCAGCAGCTTAGGTACAGGCTCCTACGAGCAGTACTTC. Translation: CASSLGTGSYEQYF.

The genes are TRBV6-5 and TRBJ1-1, with a possible D match to TRBD1 (5 bases). Germline values: CDR1 MNHEY, CDR2 SVGAGI. CDR3 length: 14 amino acids. The germline V and J ends were trimmed by 6 bases and 1 base, with 12 bases remaining between them. The CDR3 DNA follows: TGTGCCAGCAGGCAAGCAGGGCGGAACACTGAAGCTTTCTTT. Encoded protein: CASRQAGRNTEAFF.

The chain carries TRBV13 and TRBJ2-3, with TRBD1 matching over 7 bases. The junction had 4 bases not matched to a gene; V was cut back by 0 bases and J by 1 base. There are 16 residues in the CDR3. Germline-derived CDR1 and CDR2 are PRHDT and FYEKMQ (reference sequence). CDR3 loop: CASSLGTGSGTDTQYF. Here the CDR3 DNA reads TGTGCCAGCAGCTTAGGGACAGGGTCAGGCACAGATACGCAGTATTTT. Full variable domain (outside the CDR3, taken from reference TRBV13 and TRBJ2-3): AAGVIQSPRHLIKEKRETATLKCYPIPRHDTVYWYQQGPGQDPQFLISFYEKMQSDKGSIPDRFSAQQFSDYHSELNMSSLELGDSALYFCASSLGTGSGTDTQYFGPGTRLTVL.

The chain carries TRBV19 and TRBJ1-1; 9 positions match TRBD1. In germline, CDR1 is LNHDA, CDR2 SQIVND (reference sequence). Unmatched junction bases numbered 14, after V lost 5 bases and J lost 1 base. The CDR3 sequence is 18 residues long. CDR3 amino acids: CASSEINRGQGRNTEAFF. The CDR3 bases are TGTGCCAGTAGTGAGATAAACAGGGGGCAGGGCAGGAACACTGAAGCTTTCTTT.